Each of the 10 T cell receptor beta chains below was sequenced from the same sample in a study of T cells in Graves' hyperthyroidism and ophthalmopathy. Template material for amplifying TCR beta CDR3 regions consisted of RNA transcripts. First-round RT-PCR with HTBI primers amplified the TCR CDR3 region. TCRdb re-derived calls from the multiplex PCR reads in MiXCR, one entry per CDR3 protein. In the table there are around 360,000 distinct CDR3 sequences, approximately 14% of which are singletons. The sequenced sample was blood. The receptors were sampled from a woman in her fifties or sixties with Graves' ophthalmopathy.

This clonotype has at least ten counts. This chain links TRBV18 with TRBJ1-5; D possibly corresponds to TRBD1 (6 bases). CDR1 and CDR2 from the germline V gene are KGHSH and LQKENI. The CDR3 length is 15 residues. Between the trimmed V and J ends, which lost 4 bases and 4 bases, there was a span of 14 bases. The CDR3 loop is CASSQRGLANQPQHF. The CDR3 nucleotides are TGTGCCAGCTCACAGAGGGGGTTAGCGAATCAGCCCCAGCATTTT.

This chain uses TRBV18 with TRBJ1-1; D possibly corresponds to TRBD1 (5 bases). V was clipped by 0 bases and J by 4 bases, with 21 bases between them. The CDR3 sequence is 18 residues long. Germline V gives CDR1 KGHSH, CDR2 LQKENI. The CDR3 here is CASSPPAPSLGVGTEAFF. The CDR3 DNA reads TGTGCCAGCTCACCACCGGCTCCTTCCCTAGGGGTGGGCACTGAAGCTTTCTTT.

CDR3 nucleotide sequence: TGCGCCAGCAGCTTGAAGGGGACTGAAGCTTTCTTT. It specifies CASSLKGTEAFF. The J gene is TRBJ1-1, the V gene TRBV5-1; a weak D match, TRBD1 (5 bases). Per germline, CDR1 SGHRS and CDR2 YFSETQ. Deletions cut 1 base from V and 5 bases from J, with 6 bases between. CDR3 length: 12 amino acids.

Many counts were recorded for this clonotype. The CDR3 bases are TGTGCCAGCAGCAGCGACCCCAATTTCGGTGAGCAGTTCTTC. It is translated as CASSSDPNFGEQFF. This chain uses TRBV7-2 with TRBJ2-1, with D unclear. Germline V gives CDR1 SGHTA, CDR2 FQGNSA. The V end was cut by 5 bases, the J end by 9 bases, with 17 bases between. This CDR3 contains 14 residues.

This clonotype showed up many times. The rearrangement uses TRBV7-9 and TRBJ2-7; D is perhaps TRBD1 (6 bases). The CDR3 sequence is 14 residues long. Germline V gives CDR1 SEHNR, CDR2 FQNEAQ (reference sequence). Trimming cost V 7 bases and J 0 bases, with 13 bases left between them. CDR3 in amino acids: CASTGTDSSYEQYF. The CDR3 DNA reads as TGTGCCAGCACCGGGACGGACAGCTCCTACGAGCAGTACTTC.

This clonotype was counted only a few times. V gene TRBV19 combines with J gene TRBJ1-4, with D tentatively TRBD1 (6 bases). Between the trimmed V and J ends, which lost 7 bases and 7 bases, there was a span of 13 bases. The CDR3 runs 13 residues. Germline V gene lookup returns CDR1 LNHDA and CDR2 SQIVND (reference sequence). This CDR3 reads CASTPGQGEKLFF. CDR3 nucleotides: TGTGCCAGTACCCCGGGACAAGGTGAAAAACTGTTTTTT.

This clonotype was recorded once. The chain employs TRBV6-2 or TRBV6-3 and TRBJ1-2; weak D call: TRBD1 (5 bases). The CDR3 is 14 residues long. The germline gives CDR1 MNHEY, CDR2 SVGEGT. Trimming removed 6 bases at V and 0 bases at J, with 11 bases between. The CDR3 region is CASRRTPANYGYTF. DNA of the CDR3: TGTGCCAGCAGACGGACACCAGCTAACTATGGCTACACCTTC.

This clonotype was seen many times. CDR3 protein: CAWSDTYEQYF. CDR3 coding DNA: TGTGCCTGGTCTGACACCTACGAGCAGTACTTC. V and J are TRBV30 and TRBJ2-7; D gene unclear. The germline V and J ends were trimmed by 5 bases and 2 bases, with 7 bases remaining between them. Germline V CDR1 and CDR2: GTSNPN, SVGIG (reference sequence). The CDR3 is 11 residues long.

This clonotype has at least ten counts. The DNA of the CDR3 is TGTGCCAGCAGCTTAGGGGCCATAGCGGGAGATACGCAGTATTTT. It translates to CASSLGAIAGDTQYF. This sequence joins TRBV11-3 and TRBJ2-3, with 7 nucleotides matching TRBD2. The CDR3 loop spans 15 amino acids. J was trimmed by 5 bases and V by 1 base; bases with no gene match: 6. CDR1 SGHNT and CDR2 YENEEA come from the germline V gene.

This clonotype showed up just a few times. The CDR3 is CASSPIWGYNQPQHF. The CDR3 bases are TGCGCCAGCAGCCCTATATGGGGCTACAATCAGCCCCAGCATTTT. This chain connects TRBV4-1 to TRBJ1-5; D perhaps matches TRBD1 (5 bases). Between the trimmed V and J ends, which lost 4 bases and 3 bases, there was a span of 13 bases. Germline values: CDR1 MGHRA, CDR2 YSYEKL. This CDR3 region has 15 residues.